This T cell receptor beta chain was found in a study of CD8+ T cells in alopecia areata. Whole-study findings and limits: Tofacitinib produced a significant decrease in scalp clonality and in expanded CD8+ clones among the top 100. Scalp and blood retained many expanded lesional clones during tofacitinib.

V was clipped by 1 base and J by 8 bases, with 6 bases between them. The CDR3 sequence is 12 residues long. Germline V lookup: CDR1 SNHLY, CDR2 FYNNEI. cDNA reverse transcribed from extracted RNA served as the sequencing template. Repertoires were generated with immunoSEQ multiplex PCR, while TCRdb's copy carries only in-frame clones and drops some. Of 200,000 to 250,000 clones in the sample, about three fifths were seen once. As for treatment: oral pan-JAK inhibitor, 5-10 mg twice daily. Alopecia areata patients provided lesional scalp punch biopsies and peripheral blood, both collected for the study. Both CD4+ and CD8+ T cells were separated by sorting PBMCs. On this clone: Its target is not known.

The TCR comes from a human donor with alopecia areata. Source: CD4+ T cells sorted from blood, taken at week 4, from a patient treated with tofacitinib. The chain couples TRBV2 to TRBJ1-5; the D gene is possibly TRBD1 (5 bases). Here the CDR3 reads CASSEGGEPQHF. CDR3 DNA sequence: TGTGCCAGCAGTGAAGGAGGGGAGCCCCAGCATTTT.